This is a list of T cell receptor beta chains from one sample in a study of human T cells and chemical hapten exposure. TCRdb analysed the RACE reads with MiXCR anew, one entry per CDR3 protein. Of fewer than 500,000 distinct CDR3 sequences listed, around 4.8% are singletons. The starting material was whole blood, obtained in connection with sensitization to the hapten diphenylcyclopropenone (DPC). Receptor source: a woman aged 50 to 60 with alopecia areata. Some clones in this sample may be carry-over from other donors' samples. Both conserved end residues are part of each CDR3. The D gene is left open where the match is weak. Clone sizes are given selectively: once, few, many, or a class where the clone is expanded.

DNA | CDR3 | size | V | D | J
TGTGCCAGCTCACCCGTACGGCACCAGGATACGCAGTATTTT | CASSPVRHQDTQYF | many | TRBV18 | NA | TRBJ2-3
TGTGCCAGCAGGGTCGTGGGCTCTGGCTATGGCTACACCTTC | CASRVVGSGYGYTF | NA | TRBV12-3/TRBV12-4 | NA | TRBJ1-2
TGTGCCACCAGTGATCCGACAAGGGACTATGGCTACACCTTC | CATSDPTRDYGYTF | many | TRBV24-1 | NA | TRBJ1-2
TGTGCCAGCAGAATAGCGGGAGGGACAGATACGCAGTATTTT | CASRIAGGTDTQYF | many | TRBV6-5 | TRBD2 | TRBJ2-3
TGTGCCAGCAGCTTATTTGGGGGCGAGCAGTACTTC | CASSLFGGEQYF | few | TRBV7-2 | NA | TRBJ2-7
TGTGCCAGCAGCTTAGAAGAGAACACTGAAGCTTTCTTT | CASSLEENTEAFF | many | TRBV7-6 | NA | TRBJ1-1
TGTGCCAGCAGCACCCGCGACAGCTGGGACACTGAAGCTTTCTTT | CASSTRDSWDTEAFF | few | TRBV12-3/TRBV12-4 | NA | TRBJ1-1
TGTGCCAGCACGGAGACAACCTATGGCTACACCTTC | CASTETTYGYTF | NA | TRBV6-1 | NA | TRBJ1-2
TGTGCCAGCAGTTCCCGCGGAGAAGGGATAAAGGAGACCCAGTACTTC | CASSSRGEGIKETQYF | many | TRBV12-3/TRBV12-4 | NA | TRBJ2-5
TGTGCCAGCTCACTCCCAGCTGCGACTCGAAAACTGTTTTTT | CASSLPAATRKLFF | NA | TRBV18 | NA | TRBJ1-4
TGCAGCGTTGAAGATCTAGTGCCTGAAGCTTTCTTT | CSVEDLVPEAFF | many | TRBV29-1 | NA | TRBJ1-1
TGTGCCACCGAACGTCCAGGGTACCAAGAGACCCAGTACTTC | CATERPGYQETQYF | NA | TRBV6-7 | NA | TRBJ2-5
TGTTCCAGCAGCTTGGAGGGGTACGAGCAGTACTTC | CSSSLEGYEQYF | NA | TRBV7-9 | NA | TRBJ2-7
TGTGCCAGCAGCTTGGGAGACACCACAGATACGCAGTATTTT | CASSLGDTTDTQYF | NA | TRBV5-4 | NA | TRBJ2-3
TGTGCCAGCAACGGGTTGCGCGAGCAGTTCTTC | CASNGLREQFF | many | TRBV28 | NA | TRBJ2-1
TGCGCCAGCAGCTTGGATCCTGGGGCCAACGTCCTGACTTTC | CASSLDPGANVLTF | many | TRBV5-1 | NA | TRBJ2-6
TGTGCCAGCAGCTTACCCCCCGCGGGAGATGGCACAGATACGCAGTATTTT | CASSLPPAGDGTDTQYF | NA | TRBV7-2 | TRBD2 | TRBJ2-3
TGTGCCAGCAGCGGCAGGGTAGCTTTCTTT | CASSGRVAFF | few | TRBV4-2 | NA | TRBJ1-1
TGTGCCGTCGGGCTAGCGGAGTGGGATACGCAGTATTTT | CAVGLAEWDTQYF | NA | TRBV10-3 | TRBD2 | TRBJ2-3
TGCAGTGTACCAGGTTTCCCTGGCAGCCCCCCCCACGAGCAGTACTTC | CSVPGFPGSPPHEQYF | few | TRBV20-1 | NA | TRBJ2-7